This is a list of T cell receptor beta chains from one sample in a study of blood T cell repertoires in COVID-19. The data were produced by immunoSEQ multiplex PCR, yet TCRdb's version contains in-frame clones alone and is incomplete. The sample consists of about 310,000 clones, 85% to 90% of them appearing once. The sequenced sample was PBMCs or T cells enriched from blood (not recorded which). The source of these receptors is a woman aged 25-40 years who had recovered from COVID-19. Each CDR3 is given with its conserved first and last residue. A D gene is named only where the DNA matches it firmly. Rows may omit the clone size; those that give it use once, few, many or a size class.

CDR3 protein,CDR3 DNA,CDR3 length,V gene,clone size,J gene,D gene
CASSHSDGGYTF,TGTGCCAGCAGCCACTCTGATGGTGGCTACACCTTC,12,TRBV11-2,NA,TRBJ1-2,NA
CASSPPNGGQVMAGNTIYF,TGTGCCAGCTCACCGCCAAATGGGGGACAGGTGATGGCTGGAAACACCATATATTTT,19,TRBV18,NA,TRBJ1-3,TRBD1
CASSEGDGLITDTQYF,TGTGCCAGCAGCGAGGGGGATGGACTGATAACAGATACGCAGTATTTT,16,TRBV9,NA,TRBJ2-3,NA
CASRSLGTGQYAEQYF,TGTGCCAGCAGATCCCTTGGGACAGGGCAATATGCCGAGCAGTACTTC,16,TRBV27,NA,TRBJ2-7,TRBD1
CASSHWDRRPEGAFF,TGTGCCAGCAGCCACTGGGACAGGAGGCCAGAAGGAGCTTTCTTT,15,TRBV14,NA,TRBJ1-1,TRBD1
CASSSGNWNTGELFF,TGTGCCAGCAGTTCAGGAAATTGGAACACCGGGGAGCTGTTTTTT,15,TRBV25-1,NA,TRBJ2-2,NA
CASRFGTVHQPQHF,TGTGCCAGTAGGTTTGGGACAGTGCATCAGCCCCAGCATTTT,14,TRBV19,NA,TRBJ1-5,TRBD1
CASSLNPGQGYQPQHF,TGTGCCAGCAGCTTGAACCCCGGACAGGGATATCAGCCCCAGCATTTT,16,TRBV5-6,NA,TRBJ1-5,TRBD1
CASSELAGGNNEQFF,TGTGCCAGTAGCGAGCTAGCGGGAGGGAACAATGAGCAGTTCTTC,15,TRBV19,NA,TRBJ2-1,TRBD2
CASSPVGRRGGYTF,TGCGCCAGCAGCCCCGTAGGCAGGCGGGGCGGCTACACCTTC,14,TRBV5-1,NA,TRBJ1-2,NA
CASSQRSRTDTQYF,TGCGCCAGCAGCCAACGGTCTCGCACAGATACGCAGTATTTT,14,TRBV4-3,NA,TRBJ2-3,NA
CASSPTGSGEKLFF,TGTGCCAGCAGCCCTACAGGGTCCGGTGAAAAACTGTTTTTT,14,TRBV7-9,NA,TRBJ1-4,NA
CASSVGGISTDTQYF,TGTGCCAGCAGCGTTGGCGGGATTAGCACAGATACGCAGTATTTT,15,TRBV9,NA,TRBJ2-3,NA
CATDRRQGVNTEAFF,TGTGCCACGGACCGACGACAGGGCGTGAACACTGAAGCTTTCTTT,15,TRBV6-5,few,TRBJ1-1,TRBD1
CASSYKRDWGYGYTF,TGTGCCAGCAGTTATAAACGGGATTGGGGTTATGGCTACACCTTC,15,TRBV6-5,NA,TRBJ1-2,NA
CASSLDRGPYEQYF,TGTGCCAGTAGTTTAGACAGGGGGCCCTACGAGCAGTACTTC,14,TRBV19,NA,TRBJ2-7,TRBD1
CASSTGFGENTEAFF,TGTGCCAGTAGTACAGGGTTTGGGGAGAACACTGAAGCTTTCTTT,15,TRBV27,once,TRBJ1-1,NA
CASSWDTSSSYEQYF,TGTGCCAGCTCTTGGGACACGTCGAGCTCCTACGAGCAGTACTTC,15,TRBV19,NA,TRBJ2-7,NA
CAWSFPPSSGNTIYF,TGTGCCTGGAGTTTCCCCCCGAGCTCTGGAAACACCATATATTTT,15,TRBV30,NA,TRBJ1-3,NA
CASSEATSGVGAGELFF,TGTGCCAGCAGTGAAGCCACTTCGGGAGTCGGGGCCGGGGAGCTGTTTTTT,17,TRBV2,NA,TRBJ2-2,NA
CASGPDRGGYTEAFF,TGTGCTAGTGGTCCGGACAGGGGCGGTTACACTGAAGCTTTCTTT,15,TRBV12-5,few,TRBJ1-1,TRBD1
CASSMRGLNNEQFF,TGTGCCAGTAGTATGCGGGGGCTTAACAATGAGCAGTTCTTC,14,TRBV19,NA,TRBJ2-1,NA
CASSIAAGKSNEQFF,TGTGCCAGTAGTATAGCGGCAGGGAAGTCCAATGAGCAGTTCTTC,15,TRBV19,NA,TRBJ2-1,NA
CASRDRATNEKLFF,TGTGCCAGCCGCGACCGGGCAACTAATGAAAAACTGTTTTTT,14,TRBV18,NA,TRBJ1-4,NA
CASSRTGWGSPLHF,TGTGCCAGCAGTAGGACAGGGTGGGGTTCACCCCTCCACTTT,14,TRBV6-5,NA,TRBJ1-6,TRBD1
CASSTGPGDYGYTF,TGTGCCAGTAGCACCGGACCGGGGGACTATGGCTACACCTTC,14,TRBV19,NA,TRBJ1-2,NA
CASASTDTQYF,TGTGCCAGCGCGAGCACAGATACGCAGTATTTT,11,TRBV6-5,NA,TRBJ2-3,NA
CASSLDRAGEFPYEQYF,TGTGCCAGCAGCTTAGACCGAGCGGGAGAGTTTCCCTACGAGCAGTACTTC,17,TRBV7-8,NA,TRBJ2-7,TRBD2
CASSSTPGQRNSPLHF,TGTGCCAGCAGCTCGACCCCAGGACAACGGAATTCACCCCTCCACTTT,16,TRBV5-5,NA,TRBJ1-6,NA
CASSENQGEAFF,TGTGCCAGCAGCGAAAATCAGGGTGAAGCTTTCTTT,12,TRBV11-3,NA,TRBJ1-1,NA
CASSLLGGNTGELFF,TGTGCCAGCAGCTTATTAGGGGGTAACACCGGGGAGCTGTTTTTT,15,TRBV13,once,TRBJ2-2,NA
CASSWQTSNQPQHF,TGTGCCAGCTCGTGGCAGACAAGCAATCAGCCCCAGCATTTT,14,TRBV30,NA,TRBJ1-5,NA
CASSSGTSGRTGELFF,TGTGCCAGCAGCTCTGGGACTAGCGGGAGGACCGGGGAGCTGTTTTTT,16,TRBV9,NA,TRBJ2-2,TRBD2
CASSPPGQETGAFF,TGTGCCAGCTCACCTCCTGGACAGGAAACAGGAGCTTTCTTT,14,TRBV18,NA,TRBJ1-1,TRBD1
CASSQSSLTGEDTQYF,TGTGCCAGCTCACAATCGTCTTTGACGGGAGAGGATACGCAGTATTTT,16,TRBV18,NA,TRBJ2-3,NA
CASARGTGAKNIQYF,TGTGCCAGCGCGAGGGGGACAGGAGCCAAAAACATTCAGTACTTC,15,TRBV6-5,NA,TRBJ2-4,TRBD1
CSVLGGTPTGELFF,TGCAGCGTGTTGGGCGGGACTCCGACCGGGGAGCTGTTTTTT,14,TRBV29-1,NA,TRBJ2-2,NA
CASSSPGNTIYF,TGTGCCAGCAGTTCCCCGGGAAACACCATATATTTT,12,TRBV27,NA,TRBJ1-3,NA
CSVERQALNTEAFF,TGCAGCGTTGAAAGACAGGCCCTGAACACTGAAGCTTTCTTT,14,TRBV29-1,once,TRBJ1-1,NA
CASSQRQGRPNEQFF,TGTGCCAGCAGCCAACGGCAGGGGCGTCCGAATGAGCAGTTCTTC,15,TRBV4-2,NA,TRBJ2-1,NA
CASSPSLWDREREKLFF,TGTGCCAGCAGCCCCAGTTTGTGGGACAGGGAGCGAGAAAAACTGTTTTTT,17,TRBV7-9,NA,TRBJ1-4,TRBD1
CASSRLADSYNEQFF,TGTGCCAGTAGTCGACTAGCCGACTCCTACAATGAGCAGTTCTTC,15,TRBV19,NA,TRBJ2-1,TRBD2
CASSRGTSRAYEQYF,TGCGCCAGCAGCCGGGGGACTAGCAGAGCCTACGAGCAGTACTTC,15,TRBV5-1,NA,TRBJ2-7,TRBD2
CASSDSLQRGGSYNEQFF,TGTGCCAGCAGTGATTCTCTTCAGCGGGGTGGCTCCTACAATGAGCAGTTCTTC,18,TRBV2,NA,TRBJ2-1,TRBD2
CATSRASLQGAPYEQYF,TGTGCCACCAGCAGAGCTTCCTTACAGGGGGCACCCTACGAGCAGTACTTC,17,TRBV15,NA,TRBJ2-7,TRBD1
CATSTGQNTEAFF,TGTGCCACCAGCACTGGACAGAACACTGAAGCTTTCTTT,13,TRBV15,NA,TRBJ1-1,NA
CASSLFGTGGNYGYTF,TGTGCCAGCAGTTTATTTGGGACAGGCGGGAACTATGGCTACACCTTC,16,TRBV27,NA,TRBJ1-2,TRBD1
CASSLGGSINEKLFF,TGTGCCAGCAGCCTGGGGGGGTCCATCAATGAAAAACTGTTTTTT,15,TRBV7-9,NA,TRBJ1-4,NA
CSVDSDRGETQYF,TGCAGCGTTGACTCAGACAGGGGAGAGACCCAGTACTTC,13,TRBV29-1,NA,TRBJ2-5,TRBD1
CASSSRTGHTEAFF,TGTGCCAGCAGCTCGAGGACAGGTCACACTGAAGCTTTCTTT,14,TRBV13,NA,TRBJ1-1,TRBD1
CASQQGLRLGTNEKLFF,TGTGCCAGCCAACAGGGGTTGAGGTTGGGAACTAATGAAAAACTGTTTTTT,17,TRBV11-2,few,TRBJ1-4,TRBD1
CASSADRVYYGYTF,TGCGCCAGCAGCGCGGACAGGGTGTACTATGGCTACACCTTC,14,TRBV5-1,NA,TRBJ1-2,TRBD1
CASSFSLGQGGSPLHF,TGTGCCAGCAGTTTCAGCCTGGGGCAGGGAGGATCACCCCTCCACTTT,16,TRBV28,NA,TRBJ1-6,NA
CASSPRDNHPLGYTF,TGTGCCAGCTCACCCAGGGACAATCATCCCCTTGGCTACACCTTC,15,TRBV18,once,TRBJ1-2,NA